A single sample gave rise to the 32 T cell receptor beta chains below, sequenced in a study of CD8+ T cells in alopecia areata. Following extraction, RNA underwent reverse transcription to cDNA, which served as the sequencing template. Measured with immunoSEQ multiplex PCR; TCRdb has only the in-frame clones, and not every one. The sample carries around 190,000 clones, roughly three fifths recorded once. Sequencing was done on a sample of CD8+ T cells sorted from blood. These receptor sequences come from a human donor in good health.

This clone was observed a handful of times. This chain connects TRBV29-1 to TRBJ1-1, with D perhaps TRBD1 (6 bases). Germline loops: CDR1 SQVTM, CDR2 ANQGSEA. V was cut by 6 bases and J by 4 bases, with 15 bases left in between. There are 13 residues in the CDR3. CDR3 nucleotide sequence: TGCAGCGTCACTTCAGGGGTTGGCACTGAAGCTTTCTTT. Translation: CSVTSGVGTEAFF.

The chain combines TRBV4-1 with TRBJ2-1, with 7 positions matching TRBD2. Trimming took 6 bases from V and 4 from J; bases not matched to a gene: 9. This CDR3 has 15 amino acids. Germline values: CDR1 MGHRA, CDR2 YSYEKL. CDR3 loop: CASSLRGGTYNEQFF. The CDR3 DNA reads as TGCGCCAGCAGTTTACGCGGGGGTACATACAATGAGCAGTTCTTC.

The chain is built from TRBV19 and TRBJ1-2, with 11 bases matching TRBD1. CDR3 size: 14 residues. Germline V gene lookup returns CDR1 LNHDA and CDR2 SQIVND (reference sequence). The J segment lost 5 bases and the V segment lost 4 bases, leaving 3 bases of the junction unmatched. In DNA, the CDR3 is TGTGCCAGTAGTACCGGGACAGGGGGATATGGCTACACCTTC. This encodes CASSTGTGGYGYTF.

V and J are TRBV27 and TRBJ2-3; D unclear. Trimming removed 2 bases from V and 0 bases from J, with 6 bases in between. This CDR3 is 14 amino acids long. Germline V lookup: CDR1 MNHEY, CDR2 SMNVEV (reference sequence). The CDR3 nucleotides are TGTGCCAGCAGTTTAACTATAAGCACAGATACGCAGTATTTT. It encodes CASSLTISTDTQYF.

V is TRBV20-1 and J is TRBJ2-7; D gene unclear. V was shortened by 7 bases and J by 7 bases, with 14 bases between the two germline ends. CDR3 length: 11 amino acids. Germline V lookup: CDR1 DFQATT, CDR2 SNEGSKA (reference sequence). This chain's CDR3 is CSVWLGSEQYF. For the CDR3, the DNA is TGCAGTGTTTGGTTGGGTTCGGAGCAGTACTTC.

This clone showed up just a few times. V is TRBV5-4 and J is TRBJ2-5; 7 bases are shared with TRBD2. Germline CDR1 is SGHNT and CDR2 is YYREEE (reference sequence). The CDR3 runs to 13 residues. J lost 4 bases, V lost 6 bases, and 6 bases had no gene match. The CDR3 is CASTPWEGETQYF. CDR3 DNA: TGTGCCAGCACCCCTTGGGAGGGAGAGACCCAGTACTTC. The variable domain in full, with the rest retrieved from reference TRBV5-4 and TRBJ2-5, is ETGVTQSPTHLIKTRGQQVTLRCSSQSGHNTVSWYQQALGQGPQFIFQYYREEENGRGNFPPRFSGLQFPNYSSELNVNALELDDSALYLCASTPWEGETQYFGPGTRLLVL.

CDR3: CSVEISDYEQYF. CDR3 coding DNA: TGCAGCGTTGAAATCAGCGACTACGAGCAGTACTTC. This chain links TRBV29-1 with TRBJ2-7; no firm D call. Germline V gene sequence: CDR1 SQVTM, CDR2 ANQGSEA. The CDR3 extends over 12 amino acids. Deletions cut 2 bases from V and 3 bases from J, with 8 bases between.

The chain carries TRBV11-2 and TRBJ1-1; D is uncertain. The V gene's germline CDR1 is SGHAT and CDR2 FQNNGV. This CDR3 region has 15 residues. Trimming cost V 5 bases and J 0 bases, with 13 bases left between them. The CDR3, as DNA: TGTGCCAGCAGCGGCAGGATCGGGGTGAACACTGAAGCTTTCTTT. This codes for CASSGRIGVNTEAFF.

Of note for this clone: This sample includes further DNA sequences coding for the same CDR3. The chain carries TRBV5-1 and TRBJ2-1; 7 bases align to TRBD1. Trimming took 3 bases from V and 4 from J; bases not matched to a gene: 1. This CDR3 comprises 13 residues. Per germline, CDR1 SGHRS and CDR2 YFSETQ. The CDR3 region has the DNA TGCGCCAGCAGCTGGGGACAGTACAATGAGCAGTTCTTC. This gives the protein CASSWGQYNEQFF.

This clone was counted between two and nine times. Here the CDR3 reads CASSFGGEIIRTYEQYF. CDR3 in DNA: TGTGCCAGCAGCTTTGGGGGGGAAATCATCAGGACCTACGAGCAGTACTTC. The chain links TRBV11-2 to TRBJ2-7; 7 bases align to TRBD2. The CDR3 sequence is 17 residues long. CDR1 and CDR2 from the germline V gene are SGHAT and FQNNGV. V lost 3 bases to trimming and J lost 2 bases; unmatched junction nucleotides: 13.

The V call is TRBV11-1, the J call TRBJ2-6; D not resolved. CDR3 length equals 13 residues. Trimming cost V 6 bases and J 1 base, with 4 bases left between them. From germline, CDR1 is SGHAT and CDR2 FQDESV (reference sequence). The CDR3 loop reads CASSGSGANVLTF. CDR3 bases: TGTGCCAGCAGTGGTTCTGGGGCCAACGTCCTGACTTTC.

In this sample, this clone turned up a few times. The chain has TRBV5-4 and TRBJ1-1; D remains ambiguous. The CDR3 has 16 residues. From germline, CDR1 is SGHNT and CDR2 YYREEE (reference sequence). V was trimmed by 3 bases and J by 0 bases, leaving 15 bases between them. CDR3 bases: TGTGCCAGCAGCTCTTACTCGACCCTTCTGAACACTGAAGCTTTCTTT. Its translation: CASSSYSTLLNTEAFF.

The chain joins TRBV6-5 to TRBJ2-5, with a weak D call TRBD1 (5 bases). The assigned J gene may be wrong: the sequence end matches TRBJ2-7 better. The germline gives CDR1 MNHEY, CDR2 SVGAGI. The CDR3 is 14 residues long. The CDR3 spells CASSFTDSSYEQYF. DNA of the CDR3: TGTGCCAGCAGTTTCACCGACAGTTCCTACGAGCAGTACTTC.

V gene TRBV30 combines with J gene TRBJ2-5, with D possibly TRBD2 on 5 matching bases. The CDR3 runs to 11 residues. CDR1 GTSNPN and CDR2 SVGIG come from the germline V gene (reference sequence). V was shortened by 2 bases and J by 7 bases, with 8 bases between the two germline ends. CDR3 loop: CAWSRGRTQYF. The CDR3 DNA follows: TGTGCCTGGAGTCGAGGGAGGACCCAGTACTTC.

This chain joins TRBV5-6 and TRBJ2-5, with D perhaps matching TRBD2 (6 bases). The CDR3 totals 16 residues. Germline V gene sequence: CDR1 SGHDT, CDR2 YYEEEE. The V gene lost 2 bases and the J gene lost 0 bases, with 14 bases spanning the gap. The CDR3: CASSLAGSGHQETQYF. As DNA, the CDR3 is TGTGCCAGCAGCTTAGCGGGTAGCGGACACCAAGAGACCCAGTACTTC.

The chain recombines TRBV4-1 with TRBJ2-2; D is uncertain. With 1 base removed from V and 5 bases from J, the gap between germline ends came to 14 bases. This CDR3 is 16 amino acids long. The germline gives CDR1 MGHRA, CDR2 YSYEKL. CDR3 residues: CASSQVPGSTTGELFF. CDR3 nucleotides: TGCGCCAGCAGCCAAGTGCCCGGCTCCACTACCGGGGAGCTGTTTTTT.

This clone was recorded only once. The chain has TRBV5-4 and TRBJ2-5; 7 positions match TRBD2. Germline CDR1 is SGHNT and CDR2 is YYREEE (reference sequence). The V segment lost 5 bases and the J segment 7 bases; nucleotides outside the gene matches: 8. The CDR3 has 13 amino acids. CDR3 nucleotide sequence: TGTGCCAGCAGGAGAGGGACTAAGGGGACCCAGTACTTC. Protein: CASRRGTKGTQYF.

The chain combines TRBV27 with TRBJ2-5; D is unresolved. There are 14 residues in the CDR3. Per germline, CDR1 MNHEY and CDR2 SMNVEV (reference sequence). V lost 8 bases to trimming and J lost 5 bases, with 18 bases between them. CDR3 residues: CASAPPGFQETQYF. The CDR3 region has the DNA TGTGCCAGCGCGCCGCCGGGTTTTCAGGAGACCCAGTACTTC.

The gene calls are TRBV29-1 and TRBJ1-1, with D unresolved. V was clipped by 7 bases and J by 0 bases, with 12 bases between them. This CDR3 contains 13 residues. CDR1 SQVTM and CDR2 ANQGSEA come from the germline V gene. The DNA of the CDR3 is TGCAGCGCCCAGAGGAGTGTGAACACTGAAGCTTTCTTT. It codes for CSAQRSVNTEAFF.

The chain combines TRBV7-9 with TRBJ2-3; D not certain. Germline CDR1 SEHNR, CDR2 FQNEAQ (reference sequence). The ends were cut back, 5 bases at V and 2 bases at J, with 8 bases in the middle. The CDR3 sequence is 13 residues long. CDR3 in DNA: TGTGCCAGCAGCGATCAGGTCACAGATACGCAGTATTTT. Protein: CASSDQVTDTQYF.

The chain couples TRBV30 to TRBJ1-5, with D perhaps TRBD1 (6 bases). CDR1 is GTSNPN and CDR2 is SVGIG in the germline V gene (reference sequence). This CDR3 comprises 13 residues. Trimming pared 5 bases from V and 3 bases from J, leaving 11 bases between. The CDR3 spells CAWGDNNNQPQHF. In nucleotides, the CDR3 is TGTGCCTGGGGGGACAACAACAATCAGCCCCAGCATTTT.

The chain carries TRBV6-5 and TRBJ1-4, with D hard to call. This CDR3 has 13 residues. Looked up from germline, CDR1 is MNHEY and CDR2 is SVGAGI. V dropped 7 bases and J dropped 6 bases, with 12 bases sitting between them. Here the CDR3 DNA reads TGTGCCAGCACCGGAGGGCGGGATGAAAAACTGTTTTTT. As protein: CASTGGRDEKLFF.

The chain recombines TRBV14 with TRBJ2-7; 9 bases are shared with TRBD1. Looked up from germline, CDR1 is SGHDN and CDR2 is FVKESK. The CDR3 length is 16 residues. Trimming took 4 bases from V and 2 from J; bases not matched to a gene: 9. The CDR3 nucleotides are TGTGCCAGCAGCCGAGACCCCAGGGACAGGGCCTACGAGCAGTACTTC. It codes for CASSRDPRDRAYEQYF.

This sequence joins TRBV13 and TRBJ2-7; 15 bases are a match to TRBD2. The V segment lost 4 bases and the J segment 2 bases; nucleotides outside the gene matches: 3. Germline assignment: CDR1 PRHDT and CDR2 FYEKMQ (reference sequence). This CDR3 is built from 16 residues. The CDR3 region has the DNA TGTGCCAGCAGCTCTAGGACTAGCGGGGGGGCCTACGAGCAGTACTTC. This encodes CASSSRTSGGAYEQYF. Drawing the rest from reference TRBV13 and TRBJ2-7, the complete variable domain is AAGVIQSPRHLIKEKRETATLKCYPIPRHDTVYWYQQGPGQDPQFLISFYEKMQSDKGSIPDRFSAQQFSDYHSELNMSSLELGDSALYFCASSSRTSGGAYEQYFGPGTRLTVT.

The genes are TRBV5-1 and TRBJ1-2, with 9 bases lining up with TRBD1. The CDR3 is 14 residues long. Unmatched junction bases numbered 5, after V lost 5 bases and J lost 3 bases. Germline values: CDR1 SGHRS, CDR2 YFSETQ. CDR3 nucleotides: TGCGCCAGCAGACTTACAGGGGGCTACTATGGCTACACCTTC. Its translation is CASRLTGGYYGYTF.

This chain links TRBV7-6 with TRBJ2-5, with D perhaps matching TRBD2 (5 bases). The CDR3 sequence is 15 residues long. V lost 5 bases to trimming and J lost 4 bases, with 17 bases between them. CDR1 SGHVS and CDR2 FNYEAQ come from the germline V gene. CDR3 loop: CASSPQRTLGETQYF. In DNA form, the CDR3 reads TGTGCCAGCAGCCCGCAGCGGACCCTGGGAGAGACCCAGTACTTC. Together with reference TRBV7-6 and TRBJ2-5, the CDR3 gives the full variable domain: GAGVSQSPRYKVTKRGQDVALRCDPISGHVSLYWYRQALGQGPEFLTYFNYEAQQDKSGLPNDRFSAERPEGSISTLTIQRTEQRDSAMYRCASSPQRTLGETQYFGPGTRLLVL.

This rearrangement joins TRBV4-1 to TRBJ1-1; a possible D gene is TRBD1 (5 bases). Germline CDR1 MGHRA, CDR2 YSYEKL. With 4 bases removed from V and 0 bases from J, the gap between germline ends came to 18 bases. The CDR3 length is 17 residues. For the CDR3, the DNA is TGCGCCAGCAGCCTTACACCTGGGGGTCGGGTGAACACTGAAGCTTTCTTT. This codes for CASSLTPGGRVNTEAFF.

This clone came up once. The rearrangement links TRBV25-1 to TRBJ1-2; tentatively, D is TRBD1 (5 bases). V lost 1 base and J 8 bases, leaving 14 bases between the germline ends. The germline CDR1 and CDR2 sequences are MGHDK and SYGVNS. The CDR3 has 14 amino acids. The DNA of the CDR3 is TGTGCCAGCAGTGAATGGGACGACTCCTTGGGCTACACCTTC. Translated, it gives CASSEWDDSLGYTF.

This clone was recorded only once. The V call is TRBV7-8, the J call TRBJ2-2; the D is unclear. This CDR3 has 17 residues. V was trimmed by 5 bases and J by 4 bases, leaving 20 bases between them. Germline V gene lookup returns CDR1 SGHVS and CDR2 FQNEAQ. CDR3 DNA: TGTGCCAGCAGCCTCCACATTGGTGGACCTGGCACCGGGGAGCTGTTTTTT. Encoded protein: CASSLHIGGPGTGELFF.

This chain joins TRBV7-9 and TRBJ2-3, with 10 nucleotides matching TRBD2. The CDR3 loop spans 15 amino acids. The V segment lost 5 bases and the J segment 5 bases; nucleotides outside the gene matches: 7. The V gene's germline CDR1 is SEHNR and CDR2 FQNEAQ (reference sequence). The CDR3 sequence: CASSLSGGALDTQYF. Here the CDR3 DNA reads TGTGCCAGCAGCCTGAGCGGGGGGGCCTTAGATACGCAGTATTTT.

The rearrangement links TRBV27 to TRBJ2-6; D gene unclear. This CDR3 contains 15 residues. CDR1 and CDR2 from the germline V gene are MNHEY and SMNVEV (reference sequence). Between the trimmed V and J ends, which lost 3 bases and 1 base, there was a span of 7 bases. The CDR3 region has the DNA TGTGCCAGCAGTTTTGCTGCTTCTGGGGCCAACGTCCTGACTTTC. This gives the protein CASSFAASGANVLTF.

The chain uses TRBV20-1 and TRBJ2-4; D tentatively reads TRBD1 or TRBD2 (5 bases each). Germline V gene lookup returns CDR1 DFQATT and CDR2 SNEGSKA (reference sequence). V gave up 2 bases and J gave up 13 bases, with 12 bases separating them. The CDR3 has 11 residues. This chain's CDR3 is CSARLGTEQYF. In DNA, the CDR3 is TGCAGTGCTAGACTCGGGACGGAACAGTACTTC.